The rows below give T cell receptor beta chains drawn from one sample of a study of blood T cells in healthy people across ages. From the 5' RACE reads, TCRdb called clonotypes with MiXCR, one entry per CDR3 protein. The data contain under 750,000 distinct CDR3 sequences, around half of them singletons. Sequencing was carried out using blood. These receptors all come from a man older than 75 in good health. Both conserved end residues are part of each CDR3. Fields, in order: D gene, V gene, J gene, clone size, CDR3 length, CDR3 DNA, CDR3 protein. The D gene is left open where the match is weak. The size entry is marked missing in some rows and otherwise reads once, few, many or a size class.

.,TRBV7-2,TRBJ2-3,.,16,TGTGCCAGCAGCTTAGTAGTGGGGGACCCCACAGATACGCAGTATTTT,CASSLVVGDPTDTQYF
.,TRBV6-6,TRBJ2-1,.,16,TGTGCCAGCAGCGATTCCCAGTTGAGGTTCGCCAATGAGCAGTTCTTC,CASSDSQLRFANEQFF
.,TRBV7-2,TRBJ2-3,.,15,TGTGCCAGCAGCTTGGGGGGCGTGAGTTTAGATACGCAGTATTTT,CASSLGGVSLDTQYF
.,TRBV6-5,TRBJ2-7,many,16,TGTGCCAGCAGTTACTCAGGCAGGGGTGCCACCTTCGAGCAGTACTTC,CASSYSGRGATFEQYF
.,TRBV3-1,TRBJ2-4,.,13,TGTGCCAGCAGCCAAGAGCCAGGGGTCATTCAGTACTTC,CASSQEPGVIQYF
TRBD2,TRBV4-3,TRBJ2-7,few,16,TGCGCCAGCGGCCAGGATATAGCGGGAGGGGAGAGGCAGCAGTACTTC,CASGQDIAGGERQQYF
.,TRBV6-2/TRBV6-3,TRBJ2-7,few,18,TGTGCCAGCAGAGGGGGGAGTCTGGCGGGAGTCGGCTACTACGAGCAGTACTTC,CASRGGSLAGVGYYEQYF
.,TRBV7-9,TRBJ2-1,.,13,TGTGCCAGCAAGAGCTTTAGTAGTGGGGAGCAGTTCTTC,CASKSFSSGEQFF
.,TRBV6-5,TRBJ2-4,.,12,TGTGCCATTCCCTGGACGGGACAAGGGCAGTACTTC,CAIPWTGQGQYF
.,TRBV6-5,TRBJ2-4,once,15,TGTGCCGGCAGTTACTCGAGCAGGACCTCACGGGAGCAGTACTTC,CAGSYSSRTSREQYF
TRBD1,TRBV10-1,TRBJ2-5,.,15,TGCGCCAGCAGAGGCCAACAGGGGCAGTGGGAGACCCAGTACTTC,CASRGQQGQWETQYF
.,TRBV3-1,TRBJ2-1,.,17,TGTGCCAGCAGCCAAATCGGGGGACCAAGCTCCTACAATGAGCAGTTCTTC,CASSQIGGPSSYNEQFF
TRBD2,TRBV20-1,TRBJ2-7,.,13,TGCAGTGCTAGAAGGAGCGGGAGGTTCGAGCAGTACTTC,CSARRSGRFEQYF
.,TRBV7-2,TRBJ2-5,.,14,TGTGCCAGCAGCCCACTAGTGGGTGGGGAGACCCAGTACTTC,CASSPLVGGETQYF
TRBD1,TRBV6-2/TRBV6-3,TRBJ2-7,few,13,TGTGCCAGCTCGGACAGGCCGATCTACGAGCAGTACTTC,CASSDRPIYEQYF
TRBD2,TRBV7-2,TRBJ2-3,many,15,TGTGCCAGCAGCTTCCAGCGGGGGGGCACAGATACGCAGTATTTT,CASSFQRGGTDTQYF
TRBD2,TRBV20-1,TRBJ2-1,.,14,TGCAGTGCTAGGGCCGGGACTAGATCGGGGGAGCAGTTCTTC,CSARAGTRSGEQFF
.,TRBV5-1,TRBJ2-1,many,14,TGTGCCAGCAGCCCCGGACAAAGCTACAATGAGCAGTTCTTC,CASSPGQSYNEQFF
TRBD1,TRBV27,TRBJ2-7,.,15,TGTGCCAGCAGTATTACCAGGGACAGGGCCTACGAGCAGTACTTC,CASSITRDRAYEQYF
.,TRBV10-3,TRBJ2-3,few,12,TGTGCCATCAGTGAGTCCACAGATACGCAGTATTTT,CAISESTDTQYF
.,TRBV7-2,TRBJ2-1,.,15,TGTGCCAGCAGCTTAGTTCCCGGGACTCTCAATGAGCAGTTCTTC,CASSLVPGTLNEQFF
.,TRBV6-6,TRBJ2-2,few,15,TGTGCCAGCAGTGGACTCGGAGGAAGTTCCGGGGAGCTGTTTTTT,CASSGLGGSSGELFF
.,TRBV2,TRBJ2-7,.,12,TGTGCCAGCAGTGAATTTGGGAATGAGCAGTACTTC,CASSEFGNEQYF
.,TRBV11-2,TRBJ2-7,.,14,TGTGCCAGCAGCCCCCGAGACAGTGACTACGAGCAGTACTTC,CASSPRDSDYEQYF
TRBD1,TRBV4-2,TRBJ2-1,.,16,TGTGCCAGCAGCCCCCTCGGTGGACAGGGCTACAATGAGCAGTTCTTC,CASSPLGGQGYNEQFF
.,TRBV6-5,TRBJ2-3,.,15,TGTGCCAGCAGTTACCTCGCGAGTCGGGAAGGTACGCAGTATTTT,CASSYLASREGTQYF
.,TRBV20-1,TRBJ2-7,.,11,TGCAGTGCGGCGGTTTCCTACGAGCAGTACTTC,CSAAVSYEQYF
TRBD2,TRBV15,TRBJ2-1,once,18,TGTGCCACCAGCAGAGTCCCCTCGAGCGGGAGTGGGTACAATGAGCAGTTCTTC,CATSRVPSSGSGYNEQFF
TRBD2,TRBV15,TRBJ2-1,.,15,TGTGCCACCAGCTCCGAGCTTAGCGGGAGAGATGGGCAGTTCTTC,CATSSELSGRDGQFF
.,TRBV25-1,TRBJ2-7,.,15,TGTGCCAGCCCAAGTATCGGAGGGGGCCCCTACGAGCAGTACTTC,CASPSIGGGPYEQYF
.,TRBV28,TRBJ2-1,once,13,TGTGCCAGCACCCGTGCAGGGAGGAATGAGCAGTTCTTC,CASTRAGRNEQFF
.,TRBV6-5,TRBJ2-1,many,16,TGTGCCAGCAGTTACGGGGGGCCACACGTTCGGAATGAGCAGTTCTTC,CASSYGGPHVRNEQFF
TRBD2,TRBV12-3/TRBV12-4,TRBJ2-3,few,15,TGTGCCAGCAGGGAGACTAGCGGGGGATCAGATACGCAGTATTTT,CASRETSGGSDTQYF
TRBD2,TRBV7-2,TRBJ2-3,.,14,TGTGCCAGCAGCTTCCCTAGCGGGGGGGGTACGCAGTATTTT,CASSFPSGGGTQYF
.,TRBV4-1,TRBJ1-1,.,14,TGCGCCAGCAGCGGACGGGACACCAACACTGAAGCTTTCTTT,CASSGRDTNTEAFF
.,TRBV7-2,TRBJ1-2,.,14,TGTGCCAGCAGCACGGAGGGGGGGTGGGGTGGCTACACCTTC,CASSTEGGWGGYTF
TRBD2,TRBV11-2,TRBJ2-5,few,17,TGTGCCAGCAGCTTAGAAGGGCTAGCGGGGGGCCAAGAGACCCAGTACTTC,CASSLEGLAGGQETQYF
TRBD2,TRBV12-3/TRBV12-4,TRBJ2-7,few,16,TGTGCCAGCAGTTTAGGACTAGCGGGGCCCCCCTACGAGCAGTACTTC,CASSLGLAGPPYEQYF
.,TRBV24-1,TRBJ2-7,.,13,TGTGCCACCAGTGATTCCGGTCCCAATGAGCAGTACTTC,CATSDSGPNEQYF
TRBD1,TRBV7-2,TRBJ2-3,.,14,TGTGCCAGCAGCCCTCAGGGGGAGATCGGTACGCAGTATTTT,CASSPQGEIGTQYF
TRBD2,TRBV10-3,TRBJ2-1,.,18,TGTGCCATCAGTTCCCCTCTAGCGGGGGGCCACCGGATCTATGAGCAGTTCTTC,CAISSPLAGGHRIYEQFF
.,TRBV25-1,TRBJ1-2,.,13,TGTGCCAGCAGCCATTGGCCAGGCAGAGGCTACACCTTC,CASSHWPGRGYTF
TRBD1,TRBV5-8,TRBJ2-2,.,18,TGTGCCAGCAGACATCCGGGACAGGGGGCGCGGGTCACCGGGGAGCTGTTTTTT,CASRHPGQGARVTGELFF
.,TRBV7-3,TRBJ2-1,few,11,TGTGCCAGCAGCTTAAGTGGTGAGCAGTTCTTC,CASSLSGEQFF
.,TRBV19,TRBJ1-2,.,14,TGTGCCAGTAGACCGGCAGGAGAAATGGGCGGCTACACCTTC,CASRPAGEMGGYTF
.,TRBV2,TRBJ2-7,.,13,TGTGCCAGCAGTGATTGGGTCAGCTACGAGCAGTACTTC,CASSDWVSYEQYF
.,TRBV12-3/TRBV12-4,TRBJ1-1,many,13,TGTGCCAGCAGCCCAACAGGGAACACTGAAGCTTTCTTT,CASSPTGNTEAFF
.,TRBV28,TRBJ2-7,.,10,TGTGCCACAGGGTGGGACGAGCAGTACTTC,CATGWDEQYF
TRBD1,TRBV5-6,TRBJ2-3,few,14,TGTGCCAGCAGCGCCCGGACAGGGGGAGATACGCAGTATTTT,CASSARTGGDTQYF
.,TRBV27,TRBJ2-3,few,15,TGTGCCAGCAGCAAACAGCTAGGAATCACAGATACGCAGTATTTT,CASSKQLGITDTQYF
.,TRBV15,TRBJ2-3,few,12,TGTGCCACCAGCAGAGCAACAGATACGCAGTATTTT,CATSRATDTQYF
.,TRBV29-1,TRBJ2-1,few,15,TGCAGCGTTGAGGTCCAGGGAAGGCGCTTCTATGAGCAGTTCTTC,CSVEVQGRRFYEQFF
.,TRBV18,TRBJ2-7,.,11,TGTGCCAGCTCAGGGGACTACGAGCAGTACTTC,CASSGDYEQYF
.,TRBV24-1,TRBJ2-1,once,15,TGTGCCACCAGTGATGTTTCTAGCTCCTACAATGAGCAGTTCTTC,CATSDVSSSYNEQFF
.,TRBV6-2/TRBV6-3,TRBJ1-2,.,16,TGTGCCAGCAGTCTAAACCCGGACAGAGGGTACGGCGGCTACACCTTC,CASSLNPDRGYGGYTF